The 12 T cell receptor beta chains presented below share a single source sample, sequenced in a study of cytomegalovirus exposure and HLA in healthy donors. PCR involved 60 Vbeta and 13 Jbeta primers. The table came from immunoSEQ multiplex PCR; TCRdb's copy has only in-frame clones and leaves some out. The sample includes 120,000 to 150,000 clones, around 76% seen only once; the top ten take roughly 2.8%. Input material: PBMCs. The source is a male donor in good health and CMV-seronegative.

V is TRBV5-1 and J is TRBJ1-6, with TRBD1 matching over 7 bases. The germline V gene has CDR1 SGHRS and CDR2 YFSETQ. The ends lost 3 bases at V and 9 bases at J; junction bases unmatched: 6. CDR3 size: 14 residues. CDR3 in amino acids: CASSWGTDVSPLHF. The CDR3 DNA reads as TGCGCCAGCAGCTGGGGGACAGACGTTTCACCCCTCCACTTT.

The rearrangement uses TRBV2 and TRBJ2-1, with 11 bases that match TRBD2. The germline gives CDR1 SNHLY, CDR2 FYNNEI. The CDR3 has 15 amino acids. The junction had 3 bases not matched to a gene; V was cut back by 3 bases and J by 5 bases. The CDR3 sequence: CASSDRLAGNNEQFF. The CDR3 DNA reads as TGTGCCAGCAGTGACAGACTAGCGGGAAACAATGAGCAGTTCTTC.

This chain connects TRBV5-1 to TRBJ2-5; 9 bases align to TRBD2. Trimming at V came to 3 bases and at J to 4 bases, leaving 1 base not matched to a gene. This CDR3 is 13 amino acids long. Germline V gene data show CDR1 as SGHRS and CDR2 as YFSETQ. This CDR3 is CASSSLAGETQYF. Here the CDR3 DNA reads TGCGCCAGCAGCTCACTAGCGGGAGAGACCCAGTACTTC. Looking up the rest from reference TRBV5-1 and TRBJ2-5 gives the full variable domain: KAGVTQTPRYLIKTRGQQVTLSCSPISGHRSVSWYQQTPGQGLQFLFEYFSETQRNKGNFPGRFSGRQFSNSRSEMNVSTLELGDSALYLCASSSLAGETQYFGPGTRLLVL.

On this clone itself: This sample also contains other DNA sequences that code for the same CDR3. The gene calls are TRBV4-3 and TRBJ2-3; TRBD2 matches 10 bases. The CDR3 totals 16 residues. Trimming removed 0 bases from V and 1 base from J; junction bases left unmatched: 1. Germline CDR1 is LGHNA and CDR2 is YSLEER. CDR3 region: CASSQELAGGTDTQYF. For the CDR3, the DNA is TGCGCCAGCAGCCAAGAGCTAGCGGGGGGCACAGATACGCAGTATTTT.

The gene calls are TRBV25-1 and TRBJ2-1; TRBD2 is a possible D gene (6 bases). V was pared by 8 bases and J by 8 bases, with 13 bases between. The CDR3 spans 12 residues. Germline V gene sequence: CDR1 MGHDK, CDR2 SYGVNS. CDR3 amino acids: CASFGGSYEQFF. CDR3 DNA: TGTGCCAGCTTTGGGGGGAGCTATGAGCAGTTCTTC.

The rearrangement links TRBV18 to TRBJ1-1; maybe TRBD1 (5 bases). CDR1 KGHSH and CDR2 LQKENI come from the germline V gene. The CDR3 runs 13 residues. Deletions cut 7 bases from V and 0 bases from J, with 9 bases between. CDR3 bases: TGTGCCAGCTGCGGGGGGTTGAACACTGAAGCTTTCTTT. Its translation is CASCGGLNTEAFF. The full variable domain, its missing parts supplied by reference TRBV18 and TRBJ1-1, is NAGVMQNPRHLVRRRGQEARLRCSPMKGHSHVYWYRQLPEEGLKFMVYLQKENIIDESGMPKERFSAEFPKEGPSILRIQQVVRGDSAAYFCASCGGLNTEAFFGQGTRLTVV.

This clone was observed a handful of times. The chain uses TRBV6-5 and TRBJ1-3; 7 nucleotides match TRBD1. CDR1 is MNHEY, CDR2 SVGAGI, per germline. V shed 6 bases and J 0 bases; nucleotides not matched to a gene: 5. CDR3 length: 15 amino acids. CDR3: CASRRQGFSGNTIYF. The DNA of the CDR3 is TGTGCCAGCAGAAGACAGGGCTTCTCTGGAAACACCATATATTTT.

As for this clone: Germline is not matched at one junction end, which may reflect a read error. The chain recombines TRBV5-4 with TRBJ2-5; 10 bases match TRBD1. Germline CDR1 reads SGHNT; CDR2 reads YYREEE (reference sequence). This CDR3 is built from 15 residues. The chain's CDR3 is CATSKTGGPRETQYF. As DNA, the CDR3 is TGTGCCACCAGCAAGACAGGGGGCCCCCGAGAGACCCAGTACTTC.

In DNA, the CDR3 is TGTGCCAGCAGCTTTACTCGGGGCTACACCTTC. Its protein is CASSFTRGYTF. The chain uses TRBV7-2 and TRBJ1-2; D is undetermined. Looked up from germline, CDR1 is SGHTA and CDR2 is FQGNSA. The CDR3 is made up of 11 amino acids. V lost 3 bases and J lost 8, with 7 bases in between.

The V and J genes are TRBV5-1 and TRBJ1-1; TRBD1 is a possible D gene (6 bases). Looked up from germline, CDR1 is SGHRS and CDR2 is YFSETQ. This CDR3 has 14 residues. Trimming shortened V by 5 bases and J by 3 bases, and 14 bases separated the two germline ends. The CDR3 DNA follows: TGCGCCAGCAGTCCCCGAGGGGGGGACACTGAAGCTTTCTTT. Translating gives CASSPRGGDTEAFF.

This clone was picked up a small number of times. V usage is TRBV2 and J usage is TRBJ2-1; D possibly corresponds to TRBD2 (7 bases). CDR3 length equals 16 residues. Germline V lookup: CDR1 SNHLY, CDR2 FYNNEI. The ends were cut back, 0 bases at V and 9 bases at J, with 18 bases in the middle. CDR3 region: CASSEALGGGASEQFF. CDR3 DNA sequence: TGTGCCAGCAGTGAAGCTTTAGGCGGGGGCGCGTCTGAGCAGTTCTTC.

Concerning this clone: A junction end diverges from the germline sequence, so it may reflect a read error. The chain employs TRBV7-7 and TRBJ2-1; 7 bases are shared with TRBD1. The CDR3 is 14 amino acids. CDR1 SSHAT and CDR2 FNYEAQ come from the germline V gene (reference sequence). For the CDR3, the DNA is TGTGCTAGCAGCTGGGGCACACAGGGGAGTGAGCAGTTCTTC. Encoded protein: CASSWGTQGSEQFF.